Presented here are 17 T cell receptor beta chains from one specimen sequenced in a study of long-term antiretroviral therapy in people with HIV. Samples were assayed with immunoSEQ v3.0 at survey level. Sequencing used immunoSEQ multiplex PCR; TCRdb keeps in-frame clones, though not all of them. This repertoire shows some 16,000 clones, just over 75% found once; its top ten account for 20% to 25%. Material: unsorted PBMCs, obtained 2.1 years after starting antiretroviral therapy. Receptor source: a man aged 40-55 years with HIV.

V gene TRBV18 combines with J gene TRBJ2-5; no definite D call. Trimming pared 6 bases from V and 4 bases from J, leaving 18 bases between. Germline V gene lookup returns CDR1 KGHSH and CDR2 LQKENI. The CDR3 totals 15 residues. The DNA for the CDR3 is TGTGCCAGCTCTCTATCTTGGGATCAGCGAGAGACCCAGTACTTC. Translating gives CASSLSWDQRETQYF.

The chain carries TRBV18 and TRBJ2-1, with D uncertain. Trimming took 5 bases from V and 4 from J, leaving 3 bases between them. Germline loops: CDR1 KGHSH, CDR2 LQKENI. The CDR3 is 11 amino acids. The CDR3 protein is CASSTYNEQFF. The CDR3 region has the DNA TGTGCCAGCTCAACTTACAATGAGCAGTTCTTC.

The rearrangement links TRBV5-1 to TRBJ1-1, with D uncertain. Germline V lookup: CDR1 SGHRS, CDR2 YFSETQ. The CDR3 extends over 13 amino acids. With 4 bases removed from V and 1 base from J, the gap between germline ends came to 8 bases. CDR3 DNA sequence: TGCGCCAGCAGCCAACAGACGAACACTGAAGCTTTCTTT. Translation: CASSQQTNTEAFF.

The CDR3 DNA follows: TGTGCCAGCAGCCCCGGACAGATTTCGGTAGAGACCCAGTACTTC. Translation: CASSPGQISVETQYF. V usage is TRBV7-8 and J usage is TRBJ2-5; weak D call: TRBD1 (6 bases). Germline-derived CDR1 and CDR2 are SGHVS and FQNEAQ. Trimming cost V 5 bases and J 4 bases, with 17 bases left between them. The CDR3 totals 15 residues.

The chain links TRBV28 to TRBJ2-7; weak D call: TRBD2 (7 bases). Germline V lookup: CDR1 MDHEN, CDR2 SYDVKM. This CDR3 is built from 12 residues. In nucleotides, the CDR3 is TGTGCTTGTGGCGGGGGCGGGTACGAGCAGTACTTC. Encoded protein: CACGGGGYEQYF. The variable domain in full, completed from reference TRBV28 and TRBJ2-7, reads DVKVTQSSRYLVKRTGEKVFLECVQDMDHENMFWYRQDPGLGLRLIYFSYDVKMKEKGDIPEGYSVSREKKERFSLILESASTNQTSMYLCACGGGGYEQYFGPGTRLTVT.

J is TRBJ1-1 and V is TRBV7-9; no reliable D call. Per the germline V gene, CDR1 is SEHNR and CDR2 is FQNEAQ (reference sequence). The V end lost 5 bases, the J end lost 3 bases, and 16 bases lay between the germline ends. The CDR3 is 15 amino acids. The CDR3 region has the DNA TGTGCCAGCAGCCCTCCCCCCATGGAGGACACTGAAGCTTTCTTT. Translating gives CASSPPPMEDTEAFF. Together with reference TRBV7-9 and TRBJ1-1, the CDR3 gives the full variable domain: DTGVSQNPRHKITKRGQNVTFRCDPISEHNRLYWYRQTLGQGPEFLTYFQNEAQLEKSRLLSDRFSAERPKGSFSTLEIQRTEQGDSAMYLCASSPPPMEDTEAFFGQGTRLTVV.

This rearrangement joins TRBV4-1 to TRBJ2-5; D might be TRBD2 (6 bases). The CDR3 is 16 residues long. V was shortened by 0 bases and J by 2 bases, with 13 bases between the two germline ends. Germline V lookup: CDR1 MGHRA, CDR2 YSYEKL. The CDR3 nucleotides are TGCGCCAGCAGCCAAGAAGGGACTGGTCTTCAAGAGACCCAGTACTTC. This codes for CASSQEGTGLQETQYF.

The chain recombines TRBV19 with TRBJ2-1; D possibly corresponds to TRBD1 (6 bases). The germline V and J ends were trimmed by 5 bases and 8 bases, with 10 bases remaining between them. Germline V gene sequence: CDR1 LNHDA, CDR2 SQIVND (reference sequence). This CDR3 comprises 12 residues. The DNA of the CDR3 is TGTGCCAGTAGTCACAGGGTCCATGAGCAGTTCTTC. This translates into CASSHRVHEQFF.

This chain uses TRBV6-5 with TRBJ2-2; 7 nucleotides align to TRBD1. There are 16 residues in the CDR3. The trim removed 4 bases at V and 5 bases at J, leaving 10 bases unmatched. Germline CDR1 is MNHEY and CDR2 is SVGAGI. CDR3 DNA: TGTGCCAGCAGTTTCGCGACAGGGCTCGGGACCGGGGAGCTGTTTTTT. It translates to CASSFATGLGTGELFF.

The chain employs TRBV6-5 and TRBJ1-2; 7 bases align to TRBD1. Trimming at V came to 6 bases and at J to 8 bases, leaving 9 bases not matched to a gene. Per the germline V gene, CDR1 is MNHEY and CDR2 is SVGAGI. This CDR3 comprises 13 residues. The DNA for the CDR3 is TGTGCCAGCAGAAAAGGGGGCGCGGGCGGCTACACCTTC. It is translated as CASRKGGAGGYTF.

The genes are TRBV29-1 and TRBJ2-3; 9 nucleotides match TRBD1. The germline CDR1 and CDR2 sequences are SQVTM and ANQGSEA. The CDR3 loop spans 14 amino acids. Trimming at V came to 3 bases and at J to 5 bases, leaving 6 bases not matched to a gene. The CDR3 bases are TGCAGCGTTGAGGGGGGACAGGGTGTAGATACGCAGTATTTT. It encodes CSVEGGQGVDTQYF.

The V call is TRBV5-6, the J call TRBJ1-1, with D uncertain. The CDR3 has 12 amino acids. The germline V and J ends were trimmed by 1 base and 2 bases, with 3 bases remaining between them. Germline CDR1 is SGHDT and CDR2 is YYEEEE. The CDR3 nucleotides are TGTGCCAGCAGCTTGATTAACACTGAAGCTTTCTTT. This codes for CASSLINTEAFF.

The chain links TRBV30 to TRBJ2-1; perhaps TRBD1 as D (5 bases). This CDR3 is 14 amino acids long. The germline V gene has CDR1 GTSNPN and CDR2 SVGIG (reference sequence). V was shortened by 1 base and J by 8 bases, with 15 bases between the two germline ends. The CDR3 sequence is CAWSGGAGPDEQFF. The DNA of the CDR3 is TGTGCCTGGAGTGGTGGGGCAGGGCCAGATGAGCAGTTCTTC.

CDR3 sequence reads: CASSPEPASQETQYF. Written as DNA, the CDR3 is TGTGCCAGCAGCCCCGAGCCGGCTAGTCAAGAGACCCAGTACTTC. This sequence joins TRBV9 and TRBJ2-5, with D unresolved. Trimming pared 4 bases from V and 2 bases from J, leaving 15 bases between. Germline-derived CDR1 and CDR2 are SGDLS and YYNGEE. The CDR3 covers 15 residues.

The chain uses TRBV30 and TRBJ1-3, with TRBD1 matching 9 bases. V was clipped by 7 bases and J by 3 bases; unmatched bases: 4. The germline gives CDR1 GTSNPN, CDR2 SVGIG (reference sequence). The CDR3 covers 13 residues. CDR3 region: CALDRGFGNTIYF. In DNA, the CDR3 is TGTGCCTTGGACAGGGGTTTTGGAAACACCATATATTTT.

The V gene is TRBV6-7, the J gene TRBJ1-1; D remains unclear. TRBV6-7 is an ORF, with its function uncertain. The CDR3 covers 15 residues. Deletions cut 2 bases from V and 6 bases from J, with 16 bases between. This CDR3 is CASSYNLIRRSEAFF. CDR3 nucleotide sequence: TGTGCCAGCAGTTACAACCTGATTCGAAGGTCTGAAGCTTTCTTT.

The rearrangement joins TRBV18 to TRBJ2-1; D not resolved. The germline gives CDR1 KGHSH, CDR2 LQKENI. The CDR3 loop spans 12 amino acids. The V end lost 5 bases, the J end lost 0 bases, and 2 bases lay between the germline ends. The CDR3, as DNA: TGTGCCAGCTCAACCTCCTACAATGAGCAGTTCTTC. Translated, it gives CASSTSYNEQFF.